This note documents a single T cell receptor beta chain sequence. Authors' processing steps: Estimation of nucleated cell counts was performed using reference gene primer amplification. Assay used: immunoSEQ multiplex PCR; TCRdb lists only in-frame clones, some missing. D and trimming were read from the DNA, whereas the V and J calls and clone size are those reported in that table. Of about 98,000 clones listed, 70% to 90% were seen once; the top ten hold 4.1%. The sample originates from a study of blood T cell repertoires in COVID-19. Study-level background: Material from acute and convalescent COVID-19 was sourced from the United States, Italy and Spain. From T cells, B-cell-depleted T cells, or PBMCs came the material, which was cDNA or gDNA.

This CDR3 contains 12 residues. V was pared by 6 bases and J by 10 bases, with 6 bases of the junction left unmatched. This chain connects TRBV12-3 or TRBV12-4 to TRBJ2-1; 7 nucleotides match TRBD2. Input material: peripheral blood. The receptor was derived from a man aged 55 to 70 with acute or convalescent COVID-19. DNA of the CDR3: TGTGCCAGCAGGGGGGGGGTGGAGGAGCAGTTCTTC. Protein: CASRGGVEEQFF.